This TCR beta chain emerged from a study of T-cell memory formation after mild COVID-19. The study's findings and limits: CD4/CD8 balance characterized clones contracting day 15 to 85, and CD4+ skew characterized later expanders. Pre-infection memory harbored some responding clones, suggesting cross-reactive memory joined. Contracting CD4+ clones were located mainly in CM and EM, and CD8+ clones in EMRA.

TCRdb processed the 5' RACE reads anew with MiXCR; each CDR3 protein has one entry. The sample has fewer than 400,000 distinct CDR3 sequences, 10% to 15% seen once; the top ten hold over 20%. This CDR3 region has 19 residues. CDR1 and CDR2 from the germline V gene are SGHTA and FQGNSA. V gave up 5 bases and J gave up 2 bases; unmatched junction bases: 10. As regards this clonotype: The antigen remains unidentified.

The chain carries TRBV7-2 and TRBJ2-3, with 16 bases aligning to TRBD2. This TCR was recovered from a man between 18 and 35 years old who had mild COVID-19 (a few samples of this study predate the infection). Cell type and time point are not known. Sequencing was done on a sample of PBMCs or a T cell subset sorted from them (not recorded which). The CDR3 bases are TGTGCCAGCAGCCCTACTTGGGGACTAGCGGGGGGGACCACAGATACGCAGTATTTT. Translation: CASSPTWGLAGGTTDTQYF.